This TCR beta chain was sequenced for a study of TIL therapy for anti-PD-1-resistant metastatic lung cancer. About the study: Tumor harvest preceded PD-1/PD-L1 blockade, followed by nivolumab treatment.

Regarding time point: pre-treatment sample, taken before nivolumab and TIL therapy. Enrollment ran from late 2017 to early 2020. The CDR3 is made up of 13 amino acids. Trimming removed 2 bases at V and 7 bases at J, with 9 bases between. Germline loops: CDR1 MNHNS, CDR2 SASEGT. The immunoSEQ assay was v3. Each library reached 2.1 million or so read pairs, or about 5-6 million at deep level. Sequenced by immunoSEQ multiplex PCR; TCRdb stores in-frame clones only, minus some. The sample shows about 52,000 clones, less than 80% of them seen only once. The source is a woman aged 30-79 years with non-small cell lung cancer. The V gene is TRBV6-1, the J gene TRBJ2-4; D ambiguous. Sequences were derived from blood, sampled at baseline. CDR3 residues: CASSENPLNIQYF. Written as DNA, the CDR3 is TGTGCCAGCAGTGAAAATCCCTTGAACATTCAGTACTTC.